A selection of T cell receptor beta chains follows, all from one sample in a study of shared clonotypes between healthy human individuals. Sequenced by immunoSEQ multiplex PCR; TCRdb stores in-frame clones only, minus some. The sample has around 240,000 clones; 65% are singletons. Sequenced sample: memory CD4+ T cells sorted from blood. These receptors all stem from a man aged 25 to 45 in good health. The CDR3 runs from the conserved cysteine through the conserved F or W. Fields, in order: D gene, J gene, clone size, V gene, CDR3 DNA, CDR3 protein. A D gene is named only where the DNA matches it firmly. The size entry is marked missing in some rows and otherwise reads once, few, many or a size class.

TRBD1,TRBJ2-7,.,TRBV19,TGTGCCAGTAGTCAGCCCGGGACAGGGTTGACCTACGAGCAGTACTTC,CASSQPGTGLTYEQYF
.,TRBJ2-7,.,TRBV5-8,TGTGCCAGCAGCTTGGCCTTAGTTGGTTACGAGCAGTACTTC,CASSLALVGYEQYF
TRBD2,TRBJ2-2,.,TRBV4-3,TGCGCCAGCAGGCCGGGAGGGGGGACCGGGGAGCTGTTTTTT,CASRPGGGTGELFF
.,TRBJ1-1,once,TRBV20-1,TGCAGTGCCATGGACGGCCCTGAAGCTTTCTTT,CSAMDGPEAFF
TRBD1,TRBJ2-3,.,TRBV23-1,TGCGCCAGCACCCCGGGACAGGGTAGAGATACGCAGTATTTT,CASTPGQGRDTQYF
.,TRBJ1-1,once,TRBV5-4,TGTGCCAGCAGCGCGGGAAAGAACACTGAAGCTTTCTTT,CASSAGKNTEAFF
.,TRBJ2-1,.,TRBV28,TGTGCCAGCAGTTTGACAGGCGGCCTACTTGGGAACAATGAGCAGTTCTTC,CASSLTGGLLGNNEQFF
TRBD2,TRBJ2-1,.,TRBV25-1,TGTGCCAGCAGAGGGGCTAGCGGGGGAGCCTACAATGAGCAGTTCTTC,CASRGASGGAYNEQFF
.,TRBJ2-3,.,TRBV7-3,TGTGCCAGCAGCTCAAGGGGGACTACAGATACGCAGTATTTT,CASSSRGTTDTQYF
TRBD1,TRBJ2-1,.,TRBV28,TGTGCCAGCAGCCAACCCGGGACAGGAAGATACAATGAGCAGTTCTTC,CASSQPGTGRYNEQFF
.,TRBJ1-1,.,TRBV19,TGTGCCAGTACCCCTGTTCGTAGGATGCGGGGGAACACTGAAGCTTTCTTT,CASTPVRRMRGNTEAFF
TRBD2,TRBJ2-5,.,TRBV30,TGTGCCTGGACTCGCGGACTAGCGCACCAAGAGACCCAGTACTTC,CAWTRGLAHQETQYF
TRBD2,TRBJ2-1,.,TRBV6-4,TGTGCCAGCAGTGACTTAGCGGGAAAGAAAGGGAATGAGCAGTTCTTC,CASSDLAGKKGNEQFF
.,TRBJ1-5,.,TRBV10-3,TGTGCCATCAACCGGGACGGGAGCAATCAGCCCCAGCATTTT,CAINRDGSNQPQHF
TRBD2,TRBJ2-7,.,TRBV5-4,TGTGCCAGCAGCAAACGACTAGGGACTAGCGGGAGGCTGAACGAGCAGTACTTC,CASSKRLGTSGRLNEQYF
.,TRBJ2-4,few,TRBV5-6,TGTGCCAGCAGCCCCCTCGACTACGTGGGGAGGAACATTCAGTACTTC,CASSPLDYVGRNIQYF
TRBD2,TRBJ2-1,.,TRBV27,TGTGCCAGCAGTTTACCTAGACTAGCGAACTCCTACAATGAGCAGTTCTTC,CASSLPRLANSYNEQFF
.,TRBJ2-3,.,TRBV6-1,TGTGCCAGCAGTGAACTGCTAGATACGCAGTATTTT,CASSELLDTQYF
.,TRBJ2-5,.,TRBV9,TGTGCCAGCAGCGTAGGCGTCGGACAAGAGACCCAGTACTTC,CASSVGVGQETQYF
.,TRBJ2-7,.,TRBV15,TGTGCCACCAGCAGAGTGGGGGCTTTGAACGAGCAGTACTTC,CATSRVGALNEQYF
TRBD1,TRBJ2-2,.,TRBV27,TGTGCCAGCAGAAGACTTGGGGACAGGGGCGTCACCGGGGAGCTGTTTTTT,CASRRLGDRGVTGELFF
.,TRBJ1-2,many,TRBV29-1,TGCAGCTCCGCGGTGTCAGGGAGCTACACCTTC,CSSAVSGSYTF
.,TRBJ2-5,.,TRBV18,TGTGCCAGCTCACCCACCGGGGCTAGCGTACAAGAGACCCAGTACTTC,CASSPTGASVQETQYF
.,TRBJ1-2,many,TRBV18,TGTGCCAGCTCACGATACAAGGGAGGTCTGGATGGCTACACCTTC,CASSRYKGGLDGYTF
TRBD1,TRBJ2-2,.,TRBV19,TGTGCCAGTAGTACCTCAGGGGGAACCGGGGAGCTGTTTTTT,CASSTSGGTGELFF
.,TRBJ2-7,.,TRBV28,TGTGCCAGCAGTTGGCACACCTACTTCGAGCAGTACTTC,CASSWHTYFEQYF
.,TRBJ2-1,.,TRBV10-3,TGTGCCATCCAGGCCGCAGTTGGGCCCTACAATGAGCAGTTCTTC,CAIQAAVGPYNEQFF
.,TRBJ1-2,few,TRBV7-2,TGTGCCAGCAGCTTAGCTTCTCGGGTTGGTAAGACGGGCTACACCTTC,CASSLASRVGKTGYTF
.,TRBJ1-5,.,TRBV7-2,TGTGCCAGCAGCTTAGCGCTCCATAGCAATCAGCCCCAGCATTTT,CASSLALHSNQPQHF
.,TRBJ2-2,.,TRBV2,TGTGCCAGCAGTGGGAACGGCCTGAACACCGGGGAGCTGTTTTTT,CASSGNGLNTGELFF
.,TRBJ2-7,.,TRBV5-1,TGCGCCAGCAGCTCCCGGGGGGGGAGAGCACTTTCGGGACAGGGCGTCTACGAGCAGTACTTC,CASSSRGGRALSGQGVYEQYF
TRBD1,TRBJ2-6,many,TRBV29-1,TGCAGCGCTCAAGTGTGGGACAGGGTATCTGGGGCCAACGTCCTGACTTTC,CSAQVWDRVSGANVLTF
.,TRBJ2-1,.,TRBV14,TGTGCCAGCAGCCAAGCACCGGGCTCCTACAATGAGCAGTTCTTC,CASSQAPGSYNEQFF
TRBD1,TRBJ2-3,few,TRBV7-9,TGTGCCAGCAGCTCGTCAGGACAGGGGGCTTTCACAGATACGCAGTATTTT,CASSSSGQGAFTDTQYF
.,TRBJ1-2,.,TRBV6-5,TGTGCCAGCAGTTACTTCGGGGAGGGTGGCTACACCTTC,CASSYFGEGGYTF
.,TRBJ2-7,.,TRBV28,TGTGCCAGCAGTCCCCCCCGGTCAGGATCCTACGAGCAGTACTTC,CASSPPRSGSYEQYF
.,TRBJ2-1,.,TRBV19,TGTGCCAGTAGTATGGGAGGCTCCCATTCCGAGCAGTTCTTC,CASSMGGSHSEQFF
.,TRBJ1-3,.,TRBV10-1,TGCGCCAGCGGGGACTCTGGAAACACCATATATTTT,CASGDSGNTIYF
TRBD2,TRBJ2-7,few,TRBV6-1,TGTGCCAGCAGTGCCTCCGGGGGGGAGTACGAGCAGTACTTC,CASSASGGEYEQYF
TRBD1,TRBJ1-1,few,TRBV19,TGTGCCAGTAAAAGACAGGGGGCGGCTGAAGCTTTCTTT,CASKRQGAAEAFF
.,TRBJ1-1,.,TRBV29-1,TGCAGCGCTGGGTCGGACACTGAAGCTTTCTTT,CSAGSDTEAFF
.,TRBJ1-2,few,TRBV11-1,TGTGCCAGCAGCTCCAGGGCAGAGGGGGATGGCTACACCTTC,CASSSRAEGDGYTF
TRBD1,TRBJ1-5,few,TRBV6-1,TGTGCCAGCAGGTCACAGGGGGATCAGCCCCAGCATTTT,CASRSQGDQPQHF
.,TRBJ1-5,.,TRBV5-1,TGCGCCAGCAGCGAACGGACCGAGTCAAATCAGCCCCAGCATTTT,CASSERTESNQPQHF
.,TRBJ2-1,.,TRBV9,TGTGCCAGCAGCCCCGGATGGTCCTACAATGAGCAGTTCTTC,CASSPGWSYNEQFF
TRBD2,TRBJ2-3,.,TRBV28,TGTGCCAGCAGTACGACTAGCGGCACAGATACGCAGTATTTT,CASSTTSGTDTQYF
.,TRBJ2-3,.,TRBV2,TGTGCCAGCAGTGAATTGTCGGGTACGCAGTATTTT,CASSELSGTQYF
.,TRBJ2-7,.,TRBV2,TGTGCCAGCAGGGCTGAACTCTACGAGCAGTACTTC,CASRAELYEQYF
.,TRBJ2-6,.,TRBV18,TGTGCCAGCTCACTCAACTCTGGGGCCAACGTCCTGACTTTC,CASSLNSGANVLTF
.,TRBJ1-5,.,TRBV7-2,TGTGCCAGCAGCTTAATGGGGGATCAGCCCCAGCATTTT,CASSLMGDQPQHF
.,TRBJ2-4,many,TRBV14,TGTGCCAGCAGCCCGGGGAGCGGAAACATTCAGTACTTC,CASSPGSGNIQYF
.,TRBJ1-2,.,TRBV18,TGTGCCAGCACCTTACGGCAGGCCTCCTATGGCTACACCTTC,CASTLRQASYGYTF
TRBD2,TRBJ2-2,.,TRBV9,TGTGCCAGCAGCGTAGCCCTGGGACTAGCGGGAGGGACCGGGGAGCTGTTTTTT,CASSVALGLAGGTGELFF
.,TRBJ2-7,.,TRBV27,TGTGCCAGCAGTTTAAAGGGACTTGGGACCTACGAGCAGTACTTC,CASSLKGLGTYEQYF
TRBD2,TRBJ2-5,.,TRBV2,TGTGCCAGCAGCGCTAACTCTCCGGGACTACCAGGCGAGACCCAGTACTTC,CASSANSPGLPGETQYF
.,TRBJ1-5,many,TRBV5-6,TGTGCCAGCAGCTTGGTGGGGGGCAATCAGCCCCAGCATTTT,CASSLVGGNQPQHF
.,TRBJ1-5,.,TRBV2,TGTGCCAGCAGTGAGTATGCCAATCAGCCCCAGCATTTT,CASSEYANQPQHF